This T cell receptor (beta chain) was retrieved from a study of cytomegalovirus exposure and HLA in healthy donors. Study background: Drawn from HLA-typed donors, tens of millions of unique TCRs were held in an early data release. Falling in the Caucasian-associated ancestry cluster were 80% to 85% of 398 genotyped donors.

With 8 bases clipped from V and 0 bases from J, the junction kept 6 bases outside the gene matches. CDR1 and CDR2 (germline): MNHNS, SASEGT. The CDR3 totals 15 residues. Comments on this clone: Its antigen is not identified.

With 60 Vbeta and 13 Jbeta primers, the PCR was carried out. Clones were read by immunoSEQ multiplex PCR, and TCRdb kept only the in-frame ones, dropping some. The sample comprises some 110,000 clones, over 60% of which are singletons, and about 4.9% rests with the top ten. The study's findings and limits: One variant, a missense change in DCLRE1C, was linked in a later analysis to TCR beta V- and J-gene trimming. Sequencing likely produced, as an artifact, a cluster of highly shared sequence variants.

The J gene is TRBJ1-3, the V gene TRBV6-1; 8 bases align to TRBD1. Sequenced sample: PBMCs. The source is a man between 60 and 70 years old in good health and CMV-seropositive. CDR3 protein: CASDRDRSSGNTIYF. For the CDR3, the DNA is TGTGCCAGCGACCGGGACAGGAGCTCTGGAAACACCATATATTTT.